These T cell receptor beta chains were read from a single sample in a study of blood T cell repertoires in COVID-19. Assay used: immunoSEQ multiplex PCR; TCRdb lists only in-frame clones, some missing. This sample carries 250,000 to 350,000 clones, roughly 87% of them seen once, and the ten largest clones take 2.2%. Specimen: peripheral blood. Source of these receptors: a woman in her forties or fifties who had recovered from COVID-19. The CDR3 runs from the conserved cysteine through the conserved F or W. The D gene is left open where the match is weak. Some rows mark clone size as missing; the rest say once, few, many or name a class of expanded clone.

d_call: NA; cdr3_length: 13; j_call: TRBJ1-1; clone_size: NA; v_call: TRBV5-6; cdr3_aa: CASSLGGQPEAFF; cdr3_nt: TGTGCCAGCAGCTTGGGGGGACAACCTGAAGCTTTCTTT
d_call: TRBD1; cdr3_length: 14; j_call: TRBJ1-2; clone_size: NA; v_call: TRBV5-6; cdr3_aa: CASSFMGTAYGYTF; cdr3_nt: TGTGCCAGCAGCTTTATGGGGACAGCCTATGGCTACACCTTC
d_call: NA; cdr3_length: 15; j_call: TRBJ1-2; clone_size: few; v_call: TRBV10-3; cdr3_aa: CAISERDSTAGGYTF; cdr3_nt: TGTGCCATCAGTGAGAGAGACAGCACCGCAGGGGGCTACACCTTC
d_call: NA; cdr3_length: 14; j_call: TRBJ1-5; clone_size: NA; v_call: TRBV9; cdr3_aa: CASSRGSPNQPQHF; cdr3_nt: TGTGCCAGCAGCAGGGGGAGTCCCAATCAGCCCCAGCATTTT
d_call: NA; cdr3_length: 15; j_call: TRBJ2-7; clone_size: NA; v_call: TRBV27; cdr3_aa: CASKREGLASYEQYF; cdr3_nt: TGTGCCAGTAAAAGGGAAGGGCTAGCGTCCTACGAGCAGTACTTC
d_call: NA; cdr3_length: 14; j_call: TRBJ2-7; clone_size: NA; v_call: TRBV7-4; cdr3_aa: CASSLFDSSYEQYF; cdr3_nt: TGTGCCAGCAGCTTATTTGACAGTTCCTACGAGCAGTACTTC
d_call: NA; cdr3_length: 13; j_call: TRBJ2-5; clone_size: NA; v_call: TRBV23-1; cdr3_aa: CASMRAKQETQYF; cdr3_nt: TGCGCCAGCATGCGGGCAAAACAAGAGACCCAGTACTTC
d_call: TRBD1; cdr3_length: 15; j_call: TRBJ2-2; clone_size: few; v_call: TRBV18; cdr3_aa: CASPNRGRDTGELFF; cdr3_nt: TGTGCCAGCCCGAACAGGGGACGGGACACCGGGGAGCTGTTTTTT
d_call: TRBD1; cdr3_length: 15; j_call: TRBJ1-2; clone_size: NA; v_call: TRBV6-2/TRBV6-3; cdr3_aa: CASSYSGTVVFGYTF; cdr3_nt: TGTGCCAGCAGTTACTCCGGGACAGTTGTTTTTGGCTACACCTTC
d_call: NA; cdr3_length: 14; j_call: TRBJ1-5; clone_size: NA; v_call: TRBV21-1; cdr3_aa: CASRLRQDWEPQHF; cdr3_nt: TGTGCCAGCAGATTAAGACAGGATTGGGAGCCCCAGCATTTT
d_call: NA; cdr3_length: 14; j_call: TRBJ2-2; clone_size: NA; v_call: TRBV5-4; cdr3_aa: CASSLGSRTGELFF; cdr3_nt: TGTGCCAGCAGCTTGGGGTCTCGGACCGGGGAGCTGTTTTTT
d_call: NA; cdr3_length: 13; j_call: TRBJ2-1; clone_size: NA; v_call: TRBV19; cdr3_aa: CASASGWGNEQFF; cdr3_nt: TGTGCCAGCGCTTCAGGGTGGGGCAATGAGCAGTTCTTC
d_call: NA; cdr3_length: 15; j_call: TRBJ1-1; clone_size: NA; v_call: TRBV5-5; cdr3_aa: CASSIRTELPTEAFF; cdr3_nt: TGTGCCAGCAGCATCCGGACTGAACTACCCACTGAAGCTTTCTTT
d_call: NA; cdr3_length: 14; j_call: TRBJ2-3; clone_size: NA; v_call: TRBV6-5; cdr3_aa: CASSTGGGSDTQYF; cdr3_nt: TGTGCCAGCAGTACCGGCGGTGGATCAGATACGCAGTATTTT
d_call: TRBD1; cdr3_length: 15; j_call: TRBJ2-7; clone_size: NA; v_call: TRBV4-3; cdr3_aa: CASSQDSGTGYEQYF; cdr3_nt: TGCGCCAGCAGCCAAGATTCCGGGACAGGCTACGAGCAGTACTTC
d_call: TRBD1; cdr3_length: 15; j_call: TRBJ2-5; clone_size: few; v_call: TRBV30; cdr3_aa: CAWSVLQGARETQYF; cdr3_nt: TGTGCCTGGAGTGTACTACAGGGGGCAAGAGAGACCCAGTACTTC
d_call: TRBD1; cdr3_length: 15; j_call: TRBJ1-2; clone_size: NA; v_call: TRBV5-6; cdr3_aa: CASSQAIGTGYGYTF; cdr3_nt: TGTGCCAGCAGCCAAGCCATCGGGACAGGGTATGGCTACACCTTC
d_call: TRBD2; cdr3_length: 15; j_call: TRBJ2-3; clone_size: NA; v_call: TRBV9; cdr3_aa: CASSARRGGPDTQYF; cdr3_nt: TGTGCCAGCAGCGCTAGACGGGGGGGCCCAGATACGCAGTATTTT
d_call: TRBD1; cdr3_length: 17; j_call: TRBJ1-2; clone_size: NA; v_call: TRBV24-1; cdr3_aa: CATSDSHPGQGDYGYTF; cdr3_nt: TGTGCCACCAGTGATTCTCACCCCGGACAGGGCGACTATGGCTACACCTTC
d_call: TRBD1; cdr3_length: 17; j_call: TRBJ1-2; clone_size: NA; v_call: TRBV3-1/TRBV3-2; cdr3_aa: CASSPSGGRNSFYGYTF; cdr3_nt: TGTGCCAGCAGCCCCTCAGGGGGCCGAAACTCCTTTTATGGCTACACCTTC
d_call: TRBD1; cdr3_length: 18; j_call: TRBJ1-5; clone_size: once; v_call: TRBV18; cdr3_aa: CASSLRGQGANSNQPQHF; cdr3_nt: TGTGCCAGCTCACTAAGGGGACAGGGGGCGAATAGCAATCAGCCCCAGCATTTT
d_call: NA; cdr3_length: 14; j_call: TRBJ1-3; clone_size: NA; v_call: TRBV6-1; cdr3_aa: CASSDWAPGNTIYF; cdr3_nt: TGTGCCAGCAGTGATTGGGCTCCTGGAAACACCATATATTTT
d_call: TRBD2; cdr3_length: 15; j_call: TRBJ2-5; clone_size: NA; v_call: TRBV7-2; cdr3_aa: CASSLDPISGKTQYF; cdr3_nt: TGTGCCAGCAGCTTAGATCCTATTAGCGGGAAGACCCAGTACTTC
d_call: TRBD2; cdr3_length: 19; j_call: TRBJ2-1; clone_size: NA; v_call: TRBV5-1; cdr3_aa: CASSLGLAVSRFSYGEQFF; cdr3_nt: TGCGCCAGCAGCTTGGGACTAGCGGTGTCGCGGTTCTCCTACGGTGAGCAGTTCTTC
d_call: TRBD2; cdr3_length: 18; j_call: TRBJ2-1; clone_size: NA; v_call: TRBV9; cdr3_aa: CASSVDRLGRGTNDEQFF; cdr3_nt: TGTGCCAGCAGCGTAGACCGCCTGGGGCGGGGGACGAACGATGAGCAGTTCTTC
d_call: NA; cdr3_length: 12; j_call: TRBJ2-7; clone_size: NA; v_call: TRBV18; cdr3_aa: CASSPTAYEQYF; cdr3_nt: TGTGCCAGCTCACCAACAGCCTACGAGCAGTACTTC
d_call: TRBD2; cdr3_length: 14; j_call: TRBJ2-3; clone_size: NA; v_call: TRBV6-2/TRBV6-3; cdr3_aa: CASSLLADTDTQYF; cdr3_nt: TGTGCCAGCAGTTTACTAGCGGACACAGATACGCAGTATTTT
d_call: NA; cdr3_length: 15; j_call: TRBJ2-3; clone_size: NA; v_call: TRBV29-1; cdr3_aa: CSVEGGTASTDTQYF; cdr3_nt: TGCAGCGTTGAAGGCGGGACAGCTAGCACAGATACGCAGTATTTT
d_call: TRBD2; cdr3_length: 18; j_call: TRBJ2-1; clone_size: NA; v_call: TRBV2; cdr3_aa: CASSPLYWGTSGNGEQFF; cdr3_nt: TGTGCCAGCAGTCCCCTCTACTGGGGGACTAGCGGGAACGGTGAGCAGTTCTTC
d_call: TRBD2; cdr3_length: 14; j_call: TRBJ2-5; clone_size: NA; v_call: TRBV19; cdr3_aa: CASSPRTSEETQYF; cdr3_nt: TGTGCCAGTAGTCCCCGGACTAGCGAAGAGACCCAGTACTTC
d_call: TRBD2; cdr3_length: 14; j_call: TRBJ2-3; clone_size: NA; v_call: TRBV29-1; cdr3_aa: CSVSAIGSGGTQYF; cdr3_nt: TGCAGCGTATCAGCCATAGGCTCGGGGGGTACGCAGTATTTT
d_call: TRBD1; cdr3_length: 13; j_call: TRBJ1-1; clone_size: NA; v_call: TRBV6-5; cdr3_aa: CASSLRDSLEAFF; cdr3_nt: TGTGCCAGCAGCCTCCGGGACAGCTTGGAAGCTTTCTTT
d_call: TRBD1; cdr3_length: 17; j_call: TRBJ1-1; clone_size: NA; v_call: TRBV3-1/TRBV3-2; cdr3_aa: CASSHDRGVDVNTEAFF; cdr3_nt: TGTGCCAGCAGCCATGACAGGGGGGTCGACGTGAACACTGAAGCTTTCTTT
d_call: NA; cdr3_length: 14; j_call: TRBJ1-1; clone_size: NA; v_call: TRBV15; cdr3_aa: CAASELAGNTEAFF; cdr3_nt: TGTGCCGCCTCCGAACTGGCAGGGAACACTGAAGCTTTCTTT
d_call: TRBD1; cdr3_length: 14; j_call: TRBJ1-2; clone_size: NA; v_call: TRBV6-6; cdr3_aa: CAGSRQGSNYGYTF; cdr3_nt: TGTGCCGGATCACGACAGGGCTCTAACTATGGCTACACCTTC
d_call: NA; cdr3_length: 15; j_call: TRBJ2-1; clone_size: once; v_call: TRBV20-1; cdr3_aa: CSASRGSGSYNEQFF; cdr3_nt: TGCAGTGCTAGTAGGGGGTCCGGCTCCTACAATGAGCAGTTCTTC
d_call: TRBD2; cdr3_length: 15; j_call: TRBJ2-1; clone_size: once; v_call: TRBV18; cdr3_aa: CASSPQTSGYNEQFF; cdr3_nt: TGTGCCAGCTCACCACAGACTAGCGGCTACAATGAGCAGTTCTTC
d_call: NA; cdr3_length: 14; j_call: TRBJ1-2; clone_size: NA; v_call: TRBV19; cdr3_aa: CASSVTGINYGYTF; cdr3_nt: TGTGCCAGTAGTGTGACAGGAATAAACTATGGCTACACCTTC
d_call: TRBD1; cdr3_length: 14; j_call: TRBJ1-1; clone_size: few; v_call: TRBV19; cdr3_aa: CASSLGTENTEAFF; cdr3_nt: TGTGCCAGTAGTCTAGGGACAGAGAACACTGAAGCTTTCTTT
d_call: NA; cdr3_length: 15; j_call: TRBJ1-1; clone_size: NA; v_call: TRBV18; cdr3_aa: CASSPLRYSNTEAFF; cdr3_nt: TGTGCCAGCTCCCCTCTCCGATACTCGAACACTGAAGCTTTCTTT
d_call: TRBD1; cdr3_length: 14; j_call: TRBJ2-3; clone_size: NA; v_call: TRBV11-2; cdr3_aa: CASSLATGGRTQYF; cdr3_nt: TGTGCCAGCAGCTTAGCGACAGGGGGGCGAACGCAGTATTTT
d_call: NA; cdr3_length: 12; j_call: TRBJ2-1; clone_size: NA; v_call: TRBV28; cdr3_aa: CASSFVYNEQFF; cdr3_nt: TGTGCCAGCAGTTTTGTATACAATGAGCAGTTCTTC
d_call: NA; cdr3_length: 16; j_call: TRBJ1-6; clone_size: NA; v_call: TRBV7-2; cdr3_aa: CASSLVAELRNSPLHF; cdr3_nt: TGTGCCAGCAGCTTAGTAGCGGAGTTACGGAATTCACCCCTCCACTTT
d_call: TRBD2; cdr3_length: 16; j_call: TRBJ2-1; clone_size: NA; v_call: TRBV7-7; cdr3_aa: CASSKGLAGNYNEQFF; cdr3_nt: TGTGCTAGCAGCAAAGGACTAGCGGGAAACTACAATGAGCAGTTCTTC
d_call: NA; cdr3_length: 14; j_call: TRBJ1-1; clone_size: NA; v_call: TRBV10-3; cdr3_aa: CATSLTGLNTEAFF; cdr3_nt: TGTGCCACCAGCCTGACAGGCTTGAACACTGAAGCTTTCTTT